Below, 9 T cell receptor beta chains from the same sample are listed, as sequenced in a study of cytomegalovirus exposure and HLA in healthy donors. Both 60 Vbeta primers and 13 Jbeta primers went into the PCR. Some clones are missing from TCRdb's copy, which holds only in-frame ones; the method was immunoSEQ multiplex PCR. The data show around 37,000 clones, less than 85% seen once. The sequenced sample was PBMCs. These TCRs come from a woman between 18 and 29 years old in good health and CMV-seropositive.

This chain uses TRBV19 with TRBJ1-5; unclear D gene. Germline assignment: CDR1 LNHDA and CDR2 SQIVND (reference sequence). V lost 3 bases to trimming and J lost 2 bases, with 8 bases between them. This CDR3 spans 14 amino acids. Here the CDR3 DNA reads TGTGCCAGTAGTATTAGAGGAGGCAATCAGCCCCAGCATTTT. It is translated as CASSIRGGNQPQHF.

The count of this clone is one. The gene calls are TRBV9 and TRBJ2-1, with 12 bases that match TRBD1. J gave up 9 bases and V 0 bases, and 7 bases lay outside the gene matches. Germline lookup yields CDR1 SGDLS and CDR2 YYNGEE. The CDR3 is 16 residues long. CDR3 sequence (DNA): TGTGCCAGCAGCGTAGACCCCGGGACAGGGGGCGGTGAGCAGTTCTTC. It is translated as CASSVDPGTGGGEQFF.

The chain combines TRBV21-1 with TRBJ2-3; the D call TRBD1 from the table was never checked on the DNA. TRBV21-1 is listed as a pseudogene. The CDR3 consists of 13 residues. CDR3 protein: CASSNRGTDTQYF. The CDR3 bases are TGTGCCAGCAGCAATAGGGGAACAGATACGCAGTATTTT.

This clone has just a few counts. The CDR3 bases are TGTGCCAGCAGTGACAGGGATAATTCACCCCTCCACTTT. Protein sequence: CASSDRDNSPLHF. This chain links TRBV6-1 with TRBJ1-6; a weak D match, TRBD1 (5 bases). Trimming removed 3 bases at V and 5 bases at J, with 5 bases between. The V gene's germline CDR1 is MNHNS and CDR2 SASEGT. The CDR3 is 13 residues long.

In nucleotides, the CDR3 is TGTGCCACCCGGGACAGGGGGTCGGAGGAGCAGTTCTTC. It yields the protein CATRDRGSEEQFF. The chain is built from TRBV7-2 and TRBJ2-1; 11 bases match TRBD1. The CDR3 extends over 13 amino acids. Per germline, CDR1 SGHTA and CDR2 FQGNSA. V lost 10 bases, J lost 10 bases, and 9 bases stayed unmatched.

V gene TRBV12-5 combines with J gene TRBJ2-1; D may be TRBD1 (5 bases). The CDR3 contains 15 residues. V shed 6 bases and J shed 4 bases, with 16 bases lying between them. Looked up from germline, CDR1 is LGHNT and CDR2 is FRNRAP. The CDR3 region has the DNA TGTGCTAGTGGCGAAGACAGCTCGAGGTACAATGAGCAGTTCTTC. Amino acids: CASGEDSSRYNEQFF.

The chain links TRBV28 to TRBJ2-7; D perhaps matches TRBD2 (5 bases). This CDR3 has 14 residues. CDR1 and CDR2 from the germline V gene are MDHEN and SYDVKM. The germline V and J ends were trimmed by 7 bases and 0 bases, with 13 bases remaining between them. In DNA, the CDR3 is TGTGCCAGCACCCCACATGGGAGCTCCTACGAGCAGTACTTC. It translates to CASTPHGSSYEQYF.

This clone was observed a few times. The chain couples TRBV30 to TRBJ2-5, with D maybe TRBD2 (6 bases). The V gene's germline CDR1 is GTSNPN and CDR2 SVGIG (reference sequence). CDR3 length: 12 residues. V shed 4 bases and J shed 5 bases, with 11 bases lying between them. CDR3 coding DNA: TGTGCCTGGACGGGGGAGTGGGAGACCCAGTACTTC. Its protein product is CAWTGEWETQYF.

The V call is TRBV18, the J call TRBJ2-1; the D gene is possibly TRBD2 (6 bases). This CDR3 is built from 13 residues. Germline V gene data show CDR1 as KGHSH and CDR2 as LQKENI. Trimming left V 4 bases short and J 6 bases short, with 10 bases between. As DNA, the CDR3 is TGTGCCAGCTCACGGGGGACTGGCAATGAGCAGTTCTTC. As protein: CASSRGTGNEQFF.